These 12 T cell receptor beta chains originate from one sample sequenced in a study of vaccination and CD4 T cells after COVID-19. The treatment is: approximately nine-day PBMC culture with coronavirus spike peptide pools or control peptides (ViraFEST assay). Cultured CD4+ T-cell DNA underwent Oncomine TCR Beta short-read sequencing. MiXCR, applied by TCRdb to the PCR reads, yields one record per CDR3 protein. The sample records over 15,000 distinct CDR3 sequences, more than 45% being singletons. The antigens for these receptors are not known. The material sequenced was CD4+ T cells from blood, cultured in vitro. These receptors came from a human donor who had recovered from COVID-19.

This clonotype was observed once. This sequence joins TRBV5-4 and TRBJ2-1; D ambiguous. The CDR3 runs 15 residues. The V and J ends lost 0 bases and 2 bases respectively, with 9 bases between them. Germline CDR1 is SGHNT and CDR2 is YYREEE (reference sequence). The DNA of the CDR3 is TGTGCCAGCAGCTTGGGGCAAGACCCCTACAATGAGCAGTTCTTC. Protein product: CASSLGQDPYNEQFF.

This chain uses TRBV5-4 with TRBJ1-2; D may be TRBD1 (5 bases). Looked up from germline, CDR1 is SGHNT and CDR2 is YYREEE (reference sequence). The CDR3 length is 15 residues. V lost 3 bases to trimming and J lost 7 bases, with 19 bases between them. As DNA, the CDR3 is TGTGCCAGCAGCTCACCGTTGGGACCGGGGGGTGGCTACACCTTC. It yields the protein CASSSPLGPGGGYTF.

The chain uses TRBV6-5 and TRBJ2-3; D is unresolved. Between the trimmed V and J ends, which lost 0 bases and 0 bases, there was a span of 7 bases. The CDR3 has 15 amino acids. Germline CDR1 reads MNHEY; CDR2 reads SVGAGI. CDR3 region: CASSYSGRSTDTQYF. The CDR3 DNA follows: TGTGCCAGCAGTTACTCGGGAAGAAGCACAGATACGCAGTATTTT.

J is TRBJ2-1 and V is TRBV24-1; D is unresolved. Deletions cut 5 bases from V and 10 bases from J, with 11 bases between. CDR1 is KGHDR and CDR2 is SFDVKD in the germline V gene. The CDR3 spans 12 residues. The DNA of the CDR3 is TGTGCCACCAGTGGGGGTGGGCGGGAGCAGTTCTTC. Protein sequence: CATSGGGREQFF.

V gene TRBV5-1 combines with J gene TRBJ1-5, with D possibly matching TRBD1 (5 bases). This CDR3 is 15 amino acids long. Germline V gives CDR1 SGHRS, CDR2 YFSETQ. V was trimmed by 0 bases and J by 2 bases, leaving 9 bases between them. Here the CDR3 DNA reads TGCGCCAGCAGCTTGGAAACAGGTGGCAATCAGCCCCAGCATTTT. Encoded protein: CASSLETGGNQPQHF. The entire variable domain, with the rest obtained from reference TRBV5-1 and TRBJ1-5, is as follows: KAGVTQTPRYLIKTRGQQVTLSCSPISGHRSVSWYQQTPGQGLQFLFEYFSETQRNKGNFPGRFSGRQFSNSRSEMNVSTLELGDSALYLCASSLETGGNQPQHFGDGTRLSIL.

This chain uses TRBV7-9 with TRBJ2-1, with 11 bases lining up with TRBD2. Trimming removed 5 bases from V and 10 bases from J; junction bases left unmatched: 22. Germline loops: CDR1 SEHNR, CDR2 FQNEAQ (reference sequence). This CDR3 comprises 19 residues. The DNA of the CDR3 is TGTGCCAGCAGCCCAGGAATAGCGGGAGGGCCTCTCGGCCCCAAAGAGCAGTTCTTC. Translation gives CASSPGIAGGPLGPKEQFF.

This chain connects TRBV20-1 to TRBJ1-1, with TRBD1 as a possible D gene (6 bases). CDR1 and CDR2 (germline): DFQATT, SNEGSKA (reference sequence). V lost 6 bases to trimming and J lost 7 bases, with 18 bases between them. This CDR3 region has 13 residues. This CDR3 reads CSADRDRYGEAFF. The CDR3 nucleotides are TGCAGTGCCGACCGAGACAGGTACGGTGAAGCTTTCTTT.

The chain joins TRBV12-5 to TRBJ1-1; D ambiguous. The CDR3 consists of 12 residues. V was shortened by 6 bases and J by 5 bases, with 10 bases between the two germline ends. CDR1 and CDR2 from the germline V gene are LGHNT and FRNRAP. CDR3 in DNA: TGTGCTAGTGGCCCCGGACGAACTGAAGCTTTCTTT. Its protein product is CASGPGRTEAFF.

This chain links TRBV12-3 or TRBV12-4 with TRBJ2-5; TRBD2 might be the D (5 bases). The CDR3 length is 16 residues. The V and J ends lost 4 bases and 5 bases respectively, with 20 bases between them. The CDR3 spells CASSSAKGAVLETQYF. In DNA form, the CDR3 reads TGTGCCAGCAGTTCCGCCAAGGGAGCGGTGTTGGAGACCCAGTACTTC.

A few counts support this clonotype. The J gene is TRBJ1-2, the V gene TRBV5-1; D call uncertain. CDR3 size: 13 residues. Germline CDR1 SGHRS, CDR2 YFSETQ. Between the trimmed V and J ends, which lost 0 bases and 1 base, there was a span of 4 bases. The CDR3 protein is CASSLEGNYGYTF. CDR3 DNA: TGCGCCAGCAGCTTGGAGGGTAACTATGGCTACACCTTC.

The chain employs TRBV28 and TRBJ1-5; D call uncertain. CDR1 is MDHEN, CDR2 SYDVKM, per germline. Trimming shortened V by 7 bases and J by 4 bases, and 2 bases separated the two germline ends. This CDR3 is built from 10 residues. CDR3 protein: CASNNQPQHF. CDR3 nucleotides: TGTGCCAGCAATAATCAGCCCCAGCATTTT.

The chain employs TRBV20-1 and TRBJ2-5, with TRBD1 matching 10 bases. V gave up 2 bases and J gave up 1 base; unmatched junction bases: 4. The germline V gene encodes CDR1 DFQATT and CDR2 SNEGSKA (reference sequence). CDR3 length: 15 amino acids. CDR3 bases: TGCAGTGCTAGAAGACAGGGGGCTTTCCAAGAGACCCAGTACTTC. Its protein product is CSARRQGAFQETQYF.